This record covers a single TCR beta chain. Trimming stripped 0 bases from V and 3 bases from J, with 12 bases between. The CDR3 runs to 16 residues. Germline V gene data show CDR1 as KGHDR and CDR2 as SFDVKD. The source of the sample is a study of naive and memory T cell subsets. Two oligonucleotides, mixed equimolar, formed the beta constant-region primer covering TRBC1 and TRBC2. A 12-nucleotide UMI and the SP2 primer were added to the cDNA 3' end by oligonucleotide ligation. TCRdb processed the UMI-ligation and nested PCR reads anew with MiXCR; each CDR3 protein has one entry. The sample records 89,000 or so distinct CDR3 sequences, over 10% being singletons.

The source of this sequence is a human donor in good health. Source material: central memory CD4+ T cells from blood. The chain combines TRBV24-1 with TRBJ2-3, with D unresolved. CDR3 sequence (DNA): TGTGCCACCAGTGATTTGAAGCCGGGTGGGACAGATACGCAGTATTTT. This translates into CATSDLKPGGTDTQYF.